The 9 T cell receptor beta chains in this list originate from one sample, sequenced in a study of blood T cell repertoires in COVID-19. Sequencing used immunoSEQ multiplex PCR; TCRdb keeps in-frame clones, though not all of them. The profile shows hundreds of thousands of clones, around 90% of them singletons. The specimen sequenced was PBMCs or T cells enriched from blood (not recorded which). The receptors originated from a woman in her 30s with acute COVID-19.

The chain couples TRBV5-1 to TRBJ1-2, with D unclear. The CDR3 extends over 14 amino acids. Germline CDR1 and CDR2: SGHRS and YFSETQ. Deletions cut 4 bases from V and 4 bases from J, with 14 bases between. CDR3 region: CASSPGEGGYGYTF. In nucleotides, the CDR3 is TGCGCCAGCAGCCCTGGGGAGGGTGGCTATGGCTACACCTTC.

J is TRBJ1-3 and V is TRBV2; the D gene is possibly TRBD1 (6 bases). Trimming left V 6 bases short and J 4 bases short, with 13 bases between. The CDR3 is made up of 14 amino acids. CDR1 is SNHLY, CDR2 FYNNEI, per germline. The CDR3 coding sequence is TGTGCCAGCAGCCGCGGACAGCCCGGAAACACCATATATTTT. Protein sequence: CASSRGQPGNTIYF.

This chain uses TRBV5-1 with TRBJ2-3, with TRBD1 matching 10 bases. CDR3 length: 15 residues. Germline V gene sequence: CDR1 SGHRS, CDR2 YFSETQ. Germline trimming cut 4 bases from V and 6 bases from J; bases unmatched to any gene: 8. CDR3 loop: CASSPGDRGLDTQYF. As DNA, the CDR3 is TGCGCCAGCAGCCCGGGGGACAGGGGATTGGATACGCAGTATTTT.

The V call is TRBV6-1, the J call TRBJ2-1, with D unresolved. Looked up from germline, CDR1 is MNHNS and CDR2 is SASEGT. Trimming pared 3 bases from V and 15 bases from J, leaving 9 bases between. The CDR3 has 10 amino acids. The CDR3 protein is CASSEIVPFF. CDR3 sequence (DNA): TGTGCCAGCAGTGAGATAGTCCCGTTCTTC.

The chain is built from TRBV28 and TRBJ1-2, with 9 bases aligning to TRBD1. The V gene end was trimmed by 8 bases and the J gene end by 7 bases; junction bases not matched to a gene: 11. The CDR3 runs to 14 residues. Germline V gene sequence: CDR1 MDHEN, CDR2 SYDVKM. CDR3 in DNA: TGTGCCAGCGGACAGGGGTCCCCTCTATCTGGCTACACCTTC. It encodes CASGQGSPLSGYTF.

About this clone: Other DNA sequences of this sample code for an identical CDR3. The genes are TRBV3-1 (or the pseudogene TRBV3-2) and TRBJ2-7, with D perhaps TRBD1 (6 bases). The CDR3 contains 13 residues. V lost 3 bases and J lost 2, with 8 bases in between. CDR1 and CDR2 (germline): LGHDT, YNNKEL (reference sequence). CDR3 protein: CASSQGQAYEQYF. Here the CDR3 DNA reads TGTGCCAGCAGCCAGGGACAAGCCTACGAGCAGTACTTC.

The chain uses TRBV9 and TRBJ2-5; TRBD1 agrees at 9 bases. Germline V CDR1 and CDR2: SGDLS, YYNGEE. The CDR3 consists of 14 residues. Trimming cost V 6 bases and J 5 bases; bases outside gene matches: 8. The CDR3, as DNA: TGTGCCAGCAACAACAGGGGGCAAGCGGAGACCCAGTACTTC. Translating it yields CASNNRGQAETQYF.

The CDR3 nucleotides are TGTGCCAGCAGCTTAGACTCTGGACAGGGGAAATTTTACAATGAGCAGTTCTTC. The encoded protein is CASSLDSGQGKFYNEQFF. The J gene is TRBJ2-1, the V gene TRBV7-9, with 9 bases that match TRBD1. Germline V CDR1 and CDR2: SEHNR, FQNEAQ (reference sequence). The CDR3 has 18 amino acids. The ends lost 1 base at V and 4 bases at J; junction bases unmatched: 11.

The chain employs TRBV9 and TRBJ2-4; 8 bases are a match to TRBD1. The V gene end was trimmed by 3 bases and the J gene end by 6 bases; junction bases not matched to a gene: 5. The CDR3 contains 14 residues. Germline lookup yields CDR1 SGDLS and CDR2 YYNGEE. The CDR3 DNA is TGTGCCAGCAGCGCCCGGACAGGGTCAAACATTCAGTACTTC. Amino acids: CASSARTGSNIQYF.